This entry describes one T cell receptor beta chain. Its antigen is still unknown. This CDR3 has 16 residues. Trimming removed 0 bases from V and 0 bases from J, with 9 bases in between. CDR1 is SGDLS, CDR2 YYNGEE, per germline. Primers for the PCR totalled 60 Vbeta and 13 Jbeta. Assay used: immunoSEQ multiplex PCR; TCRdb lists only in-frame clones, some missing. The sample records 150,000 or so clones, 80% being singletons. The sample originates from a study of cytomegalovirus exposure and HLA in healthy donors. Study observations and caveats: HLA alleles showed associations with some 17,000 TCR beta sequences in a later analysis, at a 0.05 false discovery rate. Accounts indicate the classifier identified cytomegalovirus status with strong specificity and sensitivity.

This sequence joins TRBV9 and TRBJ2-2; D unresolved. Sequenced material: PBMCs. The source of this sequence is a young man in good health and CMV-seropositive. This CDR3 is CASSVGSRANTGELFF. In DNA form, the CDR3 reads TGTGCCAGCAGCGTAGGTAGCCGGGCGAACACCGGGGAGCTGTTTTTT.